This T cell receptor (beta chain) came from a study of identical twins (TCRdb year 2016). General notes on the study: To test whether fetal clonotypes persist, this study deep-sequenced TCR alpha and beta repertoires from monozygotic twins, from unrelated adults of various ages, and from cord blood. To rule out contamination, the twin experiments were replicated at different times with different library preparation protocols.

Every donor in the study was a healthy Caucasian. Three pairs of female monozygotic twins, all aged roughly 18 to 29 years, were included in the twin cohort. Peripheral blood mononuclear cells were the source from which RNA for the TCR libraries was isolated. Many counts were recorded for this clonotype. Its antigen is currently not known. The sample holds no much larger clone one base away, and base qualities are not on file. Here is what the overall study found, with its caveats: Abundant cord blood beta clonotypes carried fewer insertions; young adult naive repertoires showed a weaker similar trend, while memory repertoires showed none. Because the same donors could not be followed over many years, the conclusions depended on cross-sectional statistical analysis. Invariant T cells such as MAIT and iNKT could partly confound zero-insertion analyses, although diverse VJ usage argued against such confounding for most clonotypes. A weaker excess of twin sharing was found in beta out-of-frame sequences because the signal-to-noise ratio was lowered by fewer shared sequences. In monozygotic twins, recombination models systematically underestimated out-of-frame TCR alpha sharing, but the models matched the sharing seen between unrelated individuals. Out-of-frame TCR alpha sequences shared between twins showed an excess of low generation-probability sequences compared with coincidental sharing between unrelated individuals.

The receptor library was made with 5' RACE. Sequencing instrument: Illumina HiSeq 2000. A universal primer binding site was added through template switching, and the final cDNA carried a unique molecular identifier so that TCR cDNA molecules could be counted accurately. Specific primers in the conserved constant-segment region were used to synthesize first-strand cDNA for the TCR alpha and beta chains. To control for contamination, each cDNA library was double barcoded with a SMART-Mk sample barcode plus Illumina barcodes. TruSeq adapter sequences and Illumina sample barcodes were added in two successive PCR steps. The TCR alpha and beta cDNA libraries were sequenced on the Illumina HiSeq platform using custom primers. In the authors' own workflow: MiGEC was used to process raw reads and extract unique molecular identifiers, and MiXCR was used to find CDR3 positions. For each individual, recombination models were inferred using an EM algorithm with the repgenHMM and IGoR tools. Shared clonotypes were analyzed with the tcR package in R, and sharing was normalized by the product of cloneset sizes. Out-of-frame nonproductive sequences were analyzed to study raw recombination free of thymic and clonal selection effects. Using fastp at Q25 and MiXCR, TCRdb reprocessed the public reads and kept productive beta chains. For every CDR3 protein sequence, its rows merge into one entry that carries the most common genes and DNA. None of the V and J calls come from the authors' own analysis; TCRdb made them. The sample table shows 600,000 to 850,000 distinct CDR3 sequences, and over 15% are seen once. The ten largest clones add up to roughly 13% of the sample.

Trimming costs V 4 bases and J 1 base, and their ends lie 12 bases apart. CDR1 and CDR2, looked up from the germline V gene, are SGHRS and YFSETQ. Taken from cysteine to phenylalanine, the CDR3 has 15 residues. Just CDR3 DNA is preserved here, 45 bases in frame from base 1. Another study also made use of these data, one on T cells expressing NK-cell markers. Per the second study: In sorted CD3+CD56+NKG2C+, CD3+CD56+NKG2C- and CD3+CD56-NKG2C+ T-cell subsets from 8 or 9 donors, TCR beta-chain repertoires were profiled. Seven of the eight sequenced donors were HCMV-seropositive and one was HCMV-seronegative. To restrict sorting to alphabetaTCR-expressing T cells, an anti-gammadeltaTCR antibody was added in several experiments. For roughly 6 donors, the dominant CD3+CD56+NKG2C+ clonotypes were among the top 10 CD8+ clonotypes and accounted for about 1.0-7.5% of CD8+ T cells. Those dominant clonotypes were again the most abundant among CD3+CD56-NKG2C+ cells in a handful of donors, at roughly 25-60.1%. Whether the expanded NKG2C-expressing T cell clones were specific for HCMV antigens remained unclear. Randomly selected healthy volunteers, three men and five women, were used as the eight sequenced donors. HCMV serostatus was determined by detecting HCMV-specific IgG in serum with a commercial ELISA kit. For about 6 donors, unsorted PBMC were also used to sequence bulk peripheral blood T-cell repertoires. MIGEC handled demultiplexing of the reads and grouping by UMI, while MiTCR was used to assemble and quantify clonotypes. To exclude erroneous sequences, only TCR cDNA sequences supported by at least two reads were retained. Downstream repertoire analysis used the tcR package, and clonotypes were matched across fractions by CDR3 nucleotide sequence plus V segment. VDJmatch was used to annotate antigen specificity against VDJdb, with one amino acid substitution in CDR3 permitted.

This chain is built from TRBV5-1 and TRBJ2-1; the D element could tentatively be TRBD1 or TRBD2, as 5 bases agree for each. This clonotype was obtained from a woman aged 18-29 years in good health. Sequencing used PBMCs. The DNA sequence is TGCGCCAGCAGCCACGGGACGGGTTCCTACAATGAGCAGTTCTTC. Protein translation: CASSHGTGSYNEQFF.